Only a few counts were recorded for the clone carrying this TCR beta chain. The antigen is unknown. TCRdb analysed the 5' RACE reads with MiXCR anew, one entry per CDR3 protein. The sample records fewer than 8,500 distinct CDR3 sequences, roughly three fifths being singletons. Trimming pared 3 bases from V and 5 bases from J, leaving 13 bases between. CDR3 size: 14 residues. Study-level results: The TCR gene usage of tumor memory CD4+ T cells clustered together with blood and lymph node memory CD4+ cells and with lymph node naive CD4+ cells. Tumor Tregs overlapped most with tumor, then blood, naive CD4+ cells. The larger-cohort validation was restricted to a single TCR beta V-J rearrangement rather than whole repertoires.

Sequencing was done on a sample of tumor-infiltrating memory CD4+ T cells sorted from the breast tumor. Subset meaning: memory CD4+ T cells, CD4+CD45RO+CD25-. The V call is TRBV12-3 or TRBV12-4, the J call TRBJ1-1, with D uncertain. The sequence was collected from a female donor with breast cancer. Here the CDR3 reads CASSLSRWGTEAFF. CDR3 nucleotide sequence: TGTGCCAGCAGTTTGAGTAGGTGGGGTACTGAAGCTTTCTTT.